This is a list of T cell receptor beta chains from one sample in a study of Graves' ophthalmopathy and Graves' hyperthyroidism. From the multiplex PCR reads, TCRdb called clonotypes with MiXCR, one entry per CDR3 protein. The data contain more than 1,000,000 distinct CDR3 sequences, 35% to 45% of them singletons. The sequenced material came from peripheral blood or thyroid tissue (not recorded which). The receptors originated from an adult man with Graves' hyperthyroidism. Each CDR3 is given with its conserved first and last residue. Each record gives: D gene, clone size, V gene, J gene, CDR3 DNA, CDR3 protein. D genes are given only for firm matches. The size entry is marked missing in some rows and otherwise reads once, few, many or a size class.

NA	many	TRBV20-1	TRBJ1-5	TGCAGTGCAACGGGGACCCTCGGACGCAATCAGCCCCAGCATTTT	CSATGTLGRNQPQHF
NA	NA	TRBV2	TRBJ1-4	TGTGCCAGCAGCCTCACGCTGGCCGTTAAGGGGAGGAATGAAAAACTGTTTTTT	CASSLTLAVKGRNEKLFF
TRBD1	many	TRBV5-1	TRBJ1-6	TGCGCCAGCAGCTGGGGACAGGGTGGTTCACCCCTCCACTTT	CASSWGQGGSPLHF
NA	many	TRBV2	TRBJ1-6	TGTGCCAGCAGAACCCTCGACAATAATTCACCCCTCCACTTT	CASRTLDNNSPLHF
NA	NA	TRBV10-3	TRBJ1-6	TGTGCCATCACGACAGTACCTCAACCTCTCCACTTT	CAITTVPQPLHF
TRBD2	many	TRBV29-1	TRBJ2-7	TGCAGCGTTGTAGGCGGGAGCCTTTACGAGCAGTACTTC	CSVVGGSLYEQYF
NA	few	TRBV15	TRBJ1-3	TGTGCCACCGGGATCGGGACCTCTGGAAACACCATATATTTT	CATGIGTSGNTIYF
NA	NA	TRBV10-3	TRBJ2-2	TGTGCCAGCAGTTACCCAGGACTCTCCGCGAACACCGGGGAGCTGTTTTTT	CASSYPGLSANTGELFF
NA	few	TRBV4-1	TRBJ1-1	TGCGCCAGCAGCCAAGTGATGGAGAACACTGAAGCTTTCTTT	CASSQVMENTEAFF
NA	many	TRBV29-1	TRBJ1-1	TGCAGCGTTGTCGCGGGGCGCACTGAAGCTTTCTTT	CSVVAGRTEAFF
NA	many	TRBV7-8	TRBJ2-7	TGTGCCAGCAGCATTCAAGACTCGGTCTCCTACGAGCAGTACTTC	CASSIQDSVSYEQYF
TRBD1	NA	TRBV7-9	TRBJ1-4	TGTGCCAGCAGCCGATACAGGGGAGAGGTGAGAAAACTGTTTTTT	CASSRYRGEVRKLFF
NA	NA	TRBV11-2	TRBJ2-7	TGCGCCAGCAGCCAAGATGAGGGGGATAGTGGCGACGAGCAGTACTTC	CASSQDEGDSGDEQYF
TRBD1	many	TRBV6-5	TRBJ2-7	TGTGCCAGCAGTTACTTCCGGACAGGGGCAGCCGTCGAGCAGTACTTC	CASSYFRTGAAVEQYF
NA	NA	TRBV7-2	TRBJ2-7	TGTGCCAGCAGCTTAGTACAGGAGCAGTACTTC	CASSLVQEQYF
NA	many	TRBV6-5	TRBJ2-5	TGTGCCGCACGAGGATCGAGCGAGACCCAGTACTTC	CAARGSSETQYF
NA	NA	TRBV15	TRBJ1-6	TGTGCCACCAGCAACGGAAGGGTTACTGTGGGGGATTCACCCCTCCACTTT	CATSNGRVTVGDSPLHF
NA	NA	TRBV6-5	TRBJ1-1	TGTGCCAGCAGTGACGGGACACGGGGCACTGAAGCTTTCTTT	CASSDGTRGTEAFF
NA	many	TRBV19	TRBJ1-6	TGTGCCAGTACCTTAGGACGGCTTAATTCACCCCTCCACTTT	CASTLGRLNSPLHF
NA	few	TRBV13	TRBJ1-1	TGTGCCAGCAGCGGCAGCGGCCCCACTGAAGCTTTCTTT	CASSGSGPTEAFF
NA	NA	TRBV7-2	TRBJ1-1	TGTGCCAGCGGACGGACGTCGGGACTAGCTTTCTTT	CASGRTSGLAFF
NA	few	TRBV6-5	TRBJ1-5	TGTGCCAGCAGTAGGGACCCCTATAGCAATCAGCCCCAGCATTTT	CASSRDPYSNQPQHF
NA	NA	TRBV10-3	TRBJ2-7	TGTGCCAGCAGTGATCCGAGGCTTATAGTATACGAGCAGTACTTC	CASSDPRLIVYEQYF
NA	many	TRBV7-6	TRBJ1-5	TGTGCCAGCAGCCCAGGGGAAATCAATCAGCCCCAGCATTTT	CASSPGEINQPQHF
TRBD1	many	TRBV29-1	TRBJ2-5	TGCAGCGTACGGACAGGGGAAGAGACCCAGTACTTC	CSVRTGEETQYF
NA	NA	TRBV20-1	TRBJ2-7	TGCAGTGCTAGCCCCACCTGGGGGTCCTACGAGCAGTACTTC	CSASPTWGSYEQYF
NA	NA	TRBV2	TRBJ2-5	TGTGCCAGCAGGGACCCCGCTGCCGGAGAGACCCAGTACTTC	CASRDPAAGETQYF
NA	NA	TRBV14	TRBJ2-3	TGTGCCAGCAGCCAAGATGTAAGGGTACGGCAGTATTTT	CASSQDVRVRQYF
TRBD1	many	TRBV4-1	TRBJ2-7	TGCGCCAGCAGCCCTCTGGGACAGGGCTACGAGCAGTACTTC	CASSPLGQGYEQYF
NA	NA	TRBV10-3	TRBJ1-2	TGTGCCATCACTGATGGAGGGATAGTCGATGGCTACACCTTC	CAITDGGIVDGYTF
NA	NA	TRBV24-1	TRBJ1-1	TGTGCCACCAGTGACGCCGGGGGGGCGAGCACTGAAGCTTTCTTT	CATSDAGGASTEAFF
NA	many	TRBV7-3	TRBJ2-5	TGTGCCAGCAGCTTAACCCTCGGTGGAACCCAGTACTTC	CASSLTLGGTQYF
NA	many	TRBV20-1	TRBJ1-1	TGCAGTGCTAGGCCCGGGGCCATGAACACTGAAGCTTTCTTT	CSARPGAMNTEAFF
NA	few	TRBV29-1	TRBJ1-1	TGCAGCGTTACCCAACAGCAGAACACTGAAGCTTTCTTT	CSVTQQQNTEAFF
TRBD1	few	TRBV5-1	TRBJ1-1	TGTGCCAGCAGCGTAGACCCGACAGGGGCCAAAGCTTTCTTT	CASSVDPTGAKAFF
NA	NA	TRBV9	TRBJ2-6	TGTGCCAGCAGCTTGGGTAGGGGGGGTCCTTCTGGGGCCAACGTCCTGACTTTC	CASSLGRGGPSGANVLTF
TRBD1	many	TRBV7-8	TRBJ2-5	TGTGCCAGCAGCTTAGTGGGACAGGGGGCCCTCCTAATAAGGGAGACCCAGTACTTC	CASSLVGQGALLIRETQYF
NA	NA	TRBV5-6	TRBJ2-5	TGTGCCAGCAGCTTGGTGCGGGACCAAGAGACCCAGTACTTC	CASSLVRDQETQYF
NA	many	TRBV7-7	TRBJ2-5	TGTGCCAGCAGCTTAGCGGAGGTAGAGACCCAGTACTTC	CASSLAEVETQYF
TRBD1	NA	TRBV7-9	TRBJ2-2	TGTGCCAGCAGCTCCCGGGACAGATTCACCGGGGAGCTGTTTTTT	CASSSRDRFTGELFF
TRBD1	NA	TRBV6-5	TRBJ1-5	TGTGCCAGCAGTAAGACAGGGGTGAGCAATCAGCCCCAGCATTTT	CASSKTGVSNQPQHF
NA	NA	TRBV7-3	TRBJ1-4	TGTGCCAGCAGCTTAGGACATGCAAGGGGTGACGAAAAACTGTTTTTT	CASSLGHARGDEKLFF
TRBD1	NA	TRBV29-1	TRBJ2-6	TGCAGCGTTGAAGATACCGACAGGGCGAACGTCCTGACTTTC	CSVEDTDRANVLTF
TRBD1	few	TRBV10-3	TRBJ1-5	TGTGCCAGCAGGCCAGGGACAGGGGGGCGCCAGCCCCAGCATTTT	CASRPGTGGRQPQHF
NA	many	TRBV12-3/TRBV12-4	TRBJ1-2	TGTGCCAGCAGCCAACGCCTGGAATATGGCTACACCTTC	CASSQRLEYGYTF
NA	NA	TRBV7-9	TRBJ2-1	TGTGCCAGCAGCTACATGGCAGGGAGGTACAATGAGCAGTTCTTC	CASSYMAGRYNEQFF
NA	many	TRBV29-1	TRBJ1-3	TGCAGCGTACCGGGGCCCTCTGGAAACACCATATATTTT	CSVPGPSGNTIYF
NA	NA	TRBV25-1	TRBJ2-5	TGTGCCAGCAGCTTACCACAGGGCCACACCGGGGAGACCCAGTACTTC	CASSLPQGHTGETQYF
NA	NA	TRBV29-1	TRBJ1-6	TGCAGCGTTGAAGATCCCGAACGGGCTAATTCACCCCTCCACTTT	CSVEDPERANSPLHF
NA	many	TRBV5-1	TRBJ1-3	TGCGCCAGCCATGCACCGGACTCTGGAAACACCATATATTTT	CASHAPDSGNTIYF
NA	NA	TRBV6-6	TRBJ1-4	TGTGCCAGCAGCGACCTCCACACGGAAAAACTGTTTTTT	CASSDLHTEKLFF
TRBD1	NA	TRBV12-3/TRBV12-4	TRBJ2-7	TGTGCCAGCAGTTTTGGGACAGCCGCCTACGAGCAGTACTTC	CASSFGTAAYEQYF
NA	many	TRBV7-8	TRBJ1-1	TGTGCCAGCAGCTCGATCGTCACTGAAGCTTTCTTT	CASSSIVTEAFF
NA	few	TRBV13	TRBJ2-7	TGTGCCAGCAGCTCCGGGGACGGGCCGGGGCACGAGCAGTACTTC	CASSSGDGPGHEQYF
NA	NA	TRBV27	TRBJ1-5	TGTGCCAGCAGTCTCAGACCGACGGCCCTCAATCAGCCCCAGCATTTT	CASSLRPTALNQPQHF